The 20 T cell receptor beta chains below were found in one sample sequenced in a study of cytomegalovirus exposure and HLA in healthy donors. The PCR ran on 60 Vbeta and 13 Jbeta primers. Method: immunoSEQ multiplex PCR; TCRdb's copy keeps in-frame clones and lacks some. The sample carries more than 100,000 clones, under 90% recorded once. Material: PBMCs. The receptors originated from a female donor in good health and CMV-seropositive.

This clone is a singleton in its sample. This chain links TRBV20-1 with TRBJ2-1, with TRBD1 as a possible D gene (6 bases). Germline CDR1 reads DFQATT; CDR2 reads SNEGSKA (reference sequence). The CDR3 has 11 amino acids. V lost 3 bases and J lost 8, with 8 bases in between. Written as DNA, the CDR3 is TGCAGTGCTAGTTGGGGGCATGAGCAGTTCTTC. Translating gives CSASWGHEQFF.

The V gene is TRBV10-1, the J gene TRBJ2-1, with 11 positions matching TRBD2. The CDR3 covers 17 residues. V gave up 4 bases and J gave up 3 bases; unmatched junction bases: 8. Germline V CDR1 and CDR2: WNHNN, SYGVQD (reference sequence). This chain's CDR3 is CASSAEGLAGDYNEQFF. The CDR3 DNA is TGCGCCAGCAGTGCGGAAGGACTAGCGGGTGACTACAATGAGCAGTTCTTC.

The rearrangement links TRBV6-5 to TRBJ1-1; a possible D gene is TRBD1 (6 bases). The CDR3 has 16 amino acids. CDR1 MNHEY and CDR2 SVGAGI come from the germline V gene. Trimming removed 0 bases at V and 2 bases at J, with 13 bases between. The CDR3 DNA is TGTGCCAGCAGTTACTCAGGGGGGAGGGGAAACACTGAAGCTTTCTTT. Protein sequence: CASSYSGGRGNTEAFF.

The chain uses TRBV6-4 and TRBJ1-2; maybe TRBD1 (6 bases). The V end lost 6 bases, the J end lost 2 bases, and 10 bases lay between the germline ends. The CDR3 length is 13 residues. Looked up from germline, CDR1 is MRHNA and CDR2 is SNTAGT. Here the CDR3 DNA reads TGTGCCAGCAGCCCCGACAGGAACTATGGCTACACCTTC. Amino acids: CASSPDRNYGYTF.

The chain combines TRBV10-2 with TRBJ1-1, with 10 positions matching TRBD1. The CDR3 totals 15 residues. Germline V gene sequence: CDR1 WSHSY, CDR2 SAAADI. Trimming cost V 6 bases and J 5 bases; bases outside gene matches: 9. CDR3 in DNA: TGCGCCAGCAGAAGTCCGGGACAGGGGCTAACTGAAGCTTTCTTT. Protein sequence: CASRSPGQGLTEAFF.

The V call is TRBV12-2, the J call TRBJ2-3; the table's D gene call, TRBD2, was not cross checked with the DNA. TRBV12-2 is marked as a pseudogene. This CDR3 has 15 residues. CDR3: CASRLGLGSPDTQYF. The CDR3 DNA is TGTGCAAGTCGCTTAGGTTTGGGGAGCCCAGATACGCAGTATTTT.

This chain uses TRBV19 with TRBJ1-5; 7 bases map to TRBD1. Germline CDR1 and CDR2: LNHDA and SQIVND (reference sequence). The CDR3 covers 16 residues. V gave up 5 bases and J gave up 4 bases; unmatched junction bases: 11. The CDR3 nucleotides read TGTGCCAGTAGTGCCCCGACAGGGACCTTTAATCAGCCCCAGCATTTT. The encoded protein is CASSAPTGTFNQPQHF.

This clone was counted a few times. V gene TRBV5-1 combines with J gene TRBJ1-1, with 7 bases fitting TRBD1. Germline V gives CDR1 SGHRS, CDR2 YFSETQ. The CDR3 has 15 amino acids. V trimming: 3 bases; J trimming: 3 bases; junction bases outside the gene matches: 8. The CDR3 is CASSYLGQVHTEAFF. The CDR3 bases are TGCGCCAGCAGCTACCTAGGACAGGTCCACACTGAAGCTTTCTTT.

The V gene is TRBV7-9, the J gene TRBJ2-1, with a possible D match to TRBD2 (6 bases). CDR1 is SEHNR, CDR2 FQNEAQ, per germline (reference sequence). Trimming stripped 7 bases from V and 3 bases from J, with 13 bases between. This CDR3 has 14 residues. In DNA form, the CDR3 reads TGTGCCAGCACAGGAGGGGAGCGCTACAATGAGCAGTTCTTC. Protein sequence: CASTGGERYNEQFF.

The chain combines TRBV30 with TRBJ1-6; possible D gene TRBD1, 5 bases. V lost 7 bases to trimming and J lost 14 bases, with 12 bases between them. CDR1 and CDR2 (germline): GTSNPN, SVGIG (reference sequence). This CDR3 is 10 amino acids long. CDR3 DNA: TGTGCCTCTCAGGGCGGCACCCTCCACTTT. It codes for CASQGGTLHF.

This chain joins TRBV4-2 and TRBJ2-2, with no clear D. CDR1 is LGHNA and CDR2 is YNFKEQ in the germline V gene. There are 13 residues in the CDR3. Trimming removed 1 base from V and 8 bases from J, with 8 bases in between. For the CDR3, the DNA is TGTGCCAGCAGCCAAGTAGTAGAAGGGGAGCTGTTTTTT. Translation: CASSQVVEGELFF.

DNA for the CDR3: TGCGCCAGCAGCCAAGAAGGCGGGAGCGGGGGGCTTACAGATACGCAGTATTTT. Translated, it gives CASSQEGGSGGLTDTQYF. The chain carries TRBV4-3 and TRBJ2-3; 9 bases match TRBD2. The CDR3 is 18 residues long. Germline CDR1 is LGHNA and CDR2 is YSLEER. V lost 0 bases to trimming and J lost 3 bases; unmatched junction nucleotides: 10.

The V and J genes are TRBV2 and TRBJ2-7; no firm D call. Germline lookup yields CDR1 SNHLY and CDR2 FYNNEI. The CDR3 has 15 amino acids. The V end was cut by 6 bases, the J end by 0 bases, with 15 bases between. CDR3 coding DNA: TGTGCCAGCAGCTATGCCCAGTACTACTCCTACGAGCAGTACTTC. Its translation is CASSYAQYYSYEQYF. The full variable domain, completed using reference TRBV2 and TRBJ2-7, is EPEVTQTPSHQVTQMGQEVILRCVPISNHLYFYWYRQILGQKVEFLVSFYNNEISEKSEIFDDQFSVERPDGSNFTLKIRSTKLEDSAMYFCASSYAQYYSYEQYFGPGTRLTVT.

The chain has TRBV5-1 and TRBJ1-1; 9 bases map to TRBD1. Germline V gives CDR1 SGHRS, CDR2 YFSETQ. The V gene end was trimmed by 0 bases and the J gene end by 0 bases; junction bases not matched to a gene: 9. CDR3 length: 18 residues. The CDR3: CASSLERTGDSMNTEAFF. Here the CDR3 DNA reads TGCGCCAGCAGCTTGGAAAGGACAGGGGACTCCATGAACACTGAAGCTTTCTTT. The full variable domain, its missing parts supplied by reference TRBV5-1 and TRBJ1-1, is KAGVTQTPRYLIKTRGQQVTLSCSPISGHRSVSWYQQTPGQGLQFLFEYFSETQRNKGNFPGRFSGRQFSNSRSEMNVSTLELGDSALYLCASSLERTGDSMNTEAFFGQGTRLTVV.

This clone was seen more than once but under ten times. CDR3 amino acids: CASKFSASYGYTF. The CDR3 DNA follows: TGTGCCAGTAAATTCAGCGCGAGCTATGGCTACACCTTC. V and J are TRBV19 and TRBJ1-2; D remains unclear. CDR1 and CDR2 (germline): LNHDA, SQIVND (reference sequence). Trimming removed 7 bases from V and 4 bases from J, with 13 bases in between. This CDR3 is built from 13 residues.

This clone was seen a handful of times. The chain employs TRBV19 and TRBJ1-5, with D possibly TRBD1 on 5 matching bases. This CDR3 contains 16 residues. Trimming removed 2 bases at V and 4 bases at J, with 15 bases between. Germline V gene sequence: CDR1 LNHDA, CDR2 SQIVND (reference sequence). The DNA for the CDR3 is TGTGCCAGTAGTATATATGGAGGGGAAGGTAATCAGCCCCAGCATTTT. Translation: CASSIYGGEGNQPQHF.

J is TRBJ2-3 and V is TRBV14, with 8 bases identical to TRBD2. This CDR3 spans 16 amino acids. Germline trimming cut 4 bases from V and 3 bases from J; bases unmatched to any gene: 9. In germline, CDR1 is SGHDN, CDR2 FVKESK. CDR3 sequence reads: CASSRLSGAVTDTQYF. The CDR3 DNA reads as TGTGCCAGCAGCCGTCTTAGCGGGGCCGTTACAGATACGCAGTATTTT.

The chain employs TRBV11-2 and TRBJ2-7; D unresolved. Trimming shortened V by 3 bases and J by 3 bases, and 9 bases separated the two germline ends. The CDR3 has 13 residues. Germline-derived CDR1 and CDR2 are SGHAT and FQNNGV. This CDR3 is CASSFTTSYEQYF. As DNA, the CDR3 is TGTGCCAGCAGCTTCACCACAAGCTACGAGCAGTACTTC.

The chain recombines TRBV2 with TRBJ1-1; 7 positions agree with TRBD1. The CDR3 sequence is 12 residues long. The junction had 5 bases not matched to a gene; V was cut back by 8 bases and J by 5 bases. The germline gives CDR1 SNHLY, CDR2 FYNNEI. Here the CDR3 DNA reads TGTGCCAGCGGGGGACAGTTTACTGAAGCTTTCTTT. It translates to CASGGQFTEAFF.

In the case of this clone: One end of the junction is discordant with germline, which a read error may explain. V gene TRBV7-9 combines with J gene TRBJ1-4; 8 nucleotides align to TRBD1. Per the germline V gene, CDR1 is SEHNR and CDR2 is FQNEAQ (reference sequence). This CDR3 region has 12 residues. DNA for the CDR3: TGTTCCAGCAGCTTAGCGACAGGGGAACTGTTTTTT. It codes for CSSSLATGELFF.